Listed below are T cell receptor beta chains from one sample, sequenced in a study of T cells after yellow fever vaccination. TCRdb called the 5' RACE reads again in MiXCR, with one record for every CDR3 protein. In the table there are some 160,000 distinct CDR3 sequences, approximately 9.7% of which are singletons. The source material was CD8+ T cells sorted from PBMCs, sampled 45 days after the yellow fever booster vaccination. The receptors come from a man between 18 and 35 years old who received the YFV17D yellow fever vaccine. Both conserved end residues are part of each CDR3. A D gene is named only where the DNA matches it firmly. Only some rows state a clone size, as once, few, many or a class for expanded clones.

length	J	size	V	D	DNA	CDR3
16	TRBJ2-7	few	TRBV27	NA	TGTGCCAGCAGTTTATTTCCGGCAGGGGGGGTTTACGAGCAGTACTTC	CASSLFPAGGVYEQYF
10	TRBJ1-2	few	TRBV29-1	NA	TGCAGCGTGGGACATTATGGCTACACCTTC	CSVGHYGYTF
16	TRBJ1-1	NA	TRBV25-1	NA	TGTGCCAGCAGTGAACCGGGGGCCTGGGGAGACACTGAAGCTTTCTTT	CASSEPGAWGDTEAFF
15	TRBJ2-2	NA	TRBV7-8	TRBD2	TGTGCCAGCAGCGGACTAGCAGGAGACTCCGGGGAGCTGTTTTTT	CASSGLAGDSGELFF
16	TRBJ1-2	NA	TRBV7-9	NA	TGTGCCAGCAGCTTAACTAACTACCCGTCTAACTATGGCTACACCTTC	CASSLTNYPSNYGYTF
14	TRBJ1-1	NA	TRBV6-1	NA	TGTGCCAGCAGTGTGGACAGATCGAACACTGAAGCTTTCTTT	CASSVDRSNTEAFF
15	TRBJ1-3	NA	TRBV4-1	NA	TGCGCCAGCAGCCTGGGTCCTGGCCCTGGAAACACCATATATTTT	CASSLGPGPGNTIYF
14	TRBJ1-6	NA	TRBV28	NA	TGTGCCAGCAACCTGGGGGATTTTTATTCACCCCTCCACTTT	CASNLGDFYSPLHF
16	TRBJ2-3	NA	TRBV6-2/TRBV6-3	TRBD2	TGTGCCAGCAGTTACCTAGTGACTAGCGTAGCAGATACGCAGTATTTT	CASSYLVTSVADTQYF
16	TRBJ2-1	NA	TRBV4-1	TRBD1	TGCGCCAGCAGCCCAAGATTCGTCCCGGGACAGGTTGAGCAGTTCTTC	CASSPRFVPGQVEQFF
15	TRBJ2-1	NA	TRBV11-3	NA	TGTGCCAGCAGCTCAAGGGACAAGAATGACAATGAGCAGTTCTTC	CASSSRDKNDNEQFF
16	TRBJ2-7	NA	TRBV4-3	TRBD1	TGCGCCAGCAGCCAAGAGGGACAGGGAGGGTCCTACGAGCAGTACTTC	CASSQEGQGGSYEQYF